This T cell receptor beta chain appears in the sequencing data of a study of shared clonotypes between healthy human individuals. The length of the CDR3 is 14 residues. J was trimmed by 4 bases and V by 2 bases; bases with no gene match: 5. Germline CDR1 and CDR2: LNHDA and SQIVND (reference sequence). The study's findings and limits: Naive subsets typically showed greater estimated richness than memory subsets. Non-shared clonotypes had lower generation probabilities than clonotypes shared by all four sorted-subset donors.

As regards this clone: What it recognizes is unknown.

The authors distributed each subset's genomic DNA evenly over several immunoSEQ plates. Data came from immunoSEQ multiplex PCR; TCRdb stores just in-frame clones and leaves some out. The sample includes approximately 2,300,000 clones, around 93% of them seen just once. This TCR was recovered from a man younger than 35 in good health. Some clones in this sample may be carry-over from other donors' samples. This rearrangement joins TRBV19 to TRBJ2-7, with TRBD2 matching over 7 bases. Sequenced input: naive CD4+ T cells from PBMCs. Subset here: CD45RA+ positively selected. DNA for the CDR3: TGTGCCAGTAGTATACAGCGGGGCGGGTACGAGCAGTACTTC. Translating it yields CASSIQRGGYEQYF.